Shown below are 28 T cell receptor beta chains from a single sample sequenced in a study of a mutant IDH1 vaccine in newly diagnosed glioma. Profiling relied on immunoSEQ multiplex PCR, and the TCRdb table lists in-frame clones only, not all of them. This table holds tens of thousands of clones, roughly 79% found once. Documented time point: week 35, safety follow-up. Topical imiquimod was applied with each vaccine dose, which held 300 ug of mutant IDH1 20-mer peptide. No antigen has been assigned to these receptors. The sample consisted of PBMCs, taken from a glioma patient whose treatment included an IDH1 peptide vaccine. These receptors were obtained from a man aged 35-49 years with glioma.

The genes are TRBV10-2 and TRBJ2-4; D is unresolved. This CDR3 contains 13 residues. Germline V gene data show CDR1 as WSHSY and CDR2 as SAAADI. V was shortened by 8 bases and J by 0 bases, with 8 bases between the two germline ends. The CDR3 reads CASAPLAKNIQYF. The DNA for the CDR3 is TGCGCCAGCGCTCCCTTAGCCAAAAACATTCAGTACTTC.

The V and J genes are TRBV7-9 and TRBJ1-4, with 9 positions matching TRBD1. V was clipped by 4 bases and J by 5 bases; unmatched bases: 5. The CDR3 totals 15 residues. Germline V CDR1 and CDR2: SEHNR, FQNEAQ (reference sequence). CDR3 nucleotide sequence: TGTGCCAGCAGCTCGGGGGACAGGGAAAATGAAAAACTGTTTTTT. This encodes CASSSGDRENEKLFF.

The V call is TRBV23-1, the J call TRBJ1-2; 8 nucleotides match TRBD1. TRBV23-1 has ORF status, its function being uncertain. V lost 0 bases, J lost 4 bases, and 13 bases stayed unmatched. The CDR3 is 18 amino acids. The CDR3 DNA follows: TGCGCCAGCAGTCAATCGCAGGGTGTTCAGGGGGCTGTCTATGGCTACACCTTC. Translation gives CASSQSQGVQGAVYGYTF.

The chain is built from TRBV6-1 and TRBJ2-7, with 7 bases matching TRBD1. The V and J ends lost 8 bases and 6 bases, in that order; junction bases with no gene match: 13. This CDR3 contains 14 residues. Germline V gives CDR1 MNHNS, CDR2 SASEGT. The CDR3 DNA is TGTGCCAGCGGACCGGACGAGGGGGCGGGCGAGCAGTACTTC. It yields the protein CASGPDEGAGEQYF.

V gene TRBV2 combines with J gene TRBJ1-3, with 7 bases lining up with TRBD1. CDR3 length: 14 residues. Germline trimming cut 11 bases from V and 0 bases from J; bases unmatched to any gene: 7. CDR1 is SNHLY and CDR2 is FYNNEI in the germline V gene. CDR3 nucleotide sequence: TGTGCCTCCACAGGGGTTTCCTCTGGAAACACCATATATTTT. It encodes CASTGVSSGNTIYF.

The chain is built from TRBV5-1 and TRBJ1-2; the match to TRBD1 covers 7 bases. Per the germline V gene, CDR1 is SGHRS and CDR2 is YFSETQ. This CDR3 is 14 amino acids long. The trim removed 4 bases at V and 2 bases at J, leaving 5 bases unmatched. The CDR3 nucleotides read TGCGCCAGCAGCCCTCCACAGGGGAACTATGGCTACACCTTC. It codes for CASSPPQGNYGYTF.

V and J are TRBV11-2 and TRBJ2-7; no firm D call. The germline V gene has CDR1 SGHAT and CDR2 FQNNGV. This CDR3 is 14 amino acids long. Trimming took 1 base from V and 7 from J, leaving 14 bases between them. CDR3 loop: CASSLGGPLGEQYF. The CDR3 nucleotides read TGTGCCAGCAGCTTAGGCGGCCCCCTGGGTGAGCAGTACTTC.

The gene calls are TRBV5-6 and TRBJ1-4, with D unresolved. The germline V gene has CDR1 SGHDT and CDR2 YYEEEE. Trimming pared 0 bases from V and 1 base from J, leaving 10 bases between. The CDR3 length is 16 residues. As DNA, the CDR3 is TGTGCCAGCAGCTTGGCCAACCGGCTAACTAATGAAAAACTGTTTTTT. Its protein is CASSLANRLTNEKLFF. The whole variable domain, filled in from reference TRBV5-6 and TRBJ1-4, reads DAGVTQSPTHLIKTRGQQVTLRCSPKSGHDTVSWYQQALGQGPQFIFQYYEEEERQRGNFPDRFSGHQFPNYSSELNVNALLLGDSALYLCASSLANRLTNEKLFFGSGTQLSVL.

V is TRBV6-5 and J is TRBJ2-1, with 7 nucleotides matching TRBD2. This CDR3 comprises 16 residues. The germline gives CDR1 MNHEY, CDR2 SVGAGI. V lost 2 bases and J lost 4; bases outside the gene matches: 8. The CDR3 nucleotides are TGTGCCAGCAGTTACCTCGGGCTAGCGGATTACAATGAGCAGTTCTTC. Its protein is CASSYLGLADYNEQFF.

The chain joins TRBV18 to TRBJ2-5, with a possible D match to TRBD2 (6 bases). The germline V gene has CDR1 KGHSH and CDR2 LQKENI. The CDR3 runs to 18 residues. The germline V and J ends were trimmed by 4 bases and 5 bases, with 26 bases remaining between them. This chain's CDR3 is CASSRSPSGRTIRETQYF. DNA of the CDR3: TGTGCCAGCTCACGTAGCCCCTCGGGGCGGACTATTAGGGAGACCCAGTACTTC.

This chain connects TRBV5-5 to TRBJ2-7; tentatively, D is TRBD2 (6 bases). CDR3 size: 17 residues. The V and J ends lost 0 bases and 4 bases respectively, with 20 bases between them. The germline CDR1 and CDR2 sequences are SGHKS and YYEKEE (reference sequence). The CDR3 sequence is CASSLGTKGKKGYEQYF. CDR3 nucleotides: TGTGCCAGCAGCTTGGGGACTAAAGGGAAGAAGGGTTACGAGCAGTACTTC.

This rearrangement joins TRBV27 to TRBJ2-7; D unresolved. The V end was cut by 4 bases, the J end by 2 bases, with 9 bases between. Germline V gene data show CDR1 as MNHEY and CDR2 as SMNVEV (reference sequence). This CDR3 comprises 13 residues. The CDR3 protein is CASSSSPAYEQYF. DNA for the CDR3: TGTGCCAGCAGTTCCTCCCCCGCCTACGAGCAGTACTTC.

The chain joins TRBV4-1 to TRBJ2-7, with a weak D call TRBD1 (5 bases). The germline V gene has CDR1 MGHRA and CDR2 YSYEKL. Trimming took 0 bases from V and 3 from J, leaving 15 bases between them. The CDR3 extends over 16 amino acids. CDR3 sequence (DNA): TGCGCCAGCAGCCAAGATTGGGGCCAGGGTATCTACGAGCAGTACTTC. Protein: CASSQDWGQGIYEQYF.

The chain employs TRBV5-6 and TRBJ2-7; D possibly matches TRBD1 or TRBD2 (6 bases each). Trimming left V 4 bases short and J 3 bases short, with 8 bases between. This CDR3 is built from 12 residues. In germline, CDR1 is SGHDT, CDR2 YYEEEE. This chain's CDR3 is CASSRGLYEQYF. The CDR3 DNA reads TGTGCCAGCAGCCGGGGGCTCTACGAGCAGTACTTC.

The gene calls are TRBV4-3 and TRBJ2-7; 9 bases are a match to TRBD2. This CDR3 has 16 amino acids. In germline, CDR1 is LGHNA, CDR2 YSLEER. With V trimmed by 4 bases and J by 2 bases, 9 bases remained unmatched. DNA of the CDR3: TGCGCCAGCAGCCTAGCCCTTAGCGGGAGTGCCTACGAGCAGTACTTC. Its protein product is CASSLALSGSAYEQYF.

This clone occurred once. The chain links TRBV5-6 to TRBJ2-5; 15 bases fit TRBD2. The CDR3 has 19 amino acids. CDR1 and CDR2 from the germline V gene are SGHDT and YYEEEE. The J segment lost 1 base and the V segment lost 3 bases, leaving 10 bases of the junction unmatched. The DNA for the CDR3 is TGTGCCAGCAGCTCGTTCGGGACTAGCGGGAGGTGGGGCCAAGAGACCCAGTACTTC. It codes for CASSSFGTSGRWGQETQYF.

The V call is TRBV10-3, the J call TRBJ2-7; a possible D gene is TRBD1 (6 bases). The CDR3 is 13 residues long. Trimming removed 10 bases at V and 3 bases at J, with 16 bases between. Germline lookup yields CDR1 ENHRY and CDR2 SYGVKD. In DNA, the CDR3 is TGTGCCACAGAAGGGGGATCGGTCTACGAGCAGTACTTC. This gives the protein CATEGGSVYEQYF.

CDR3 bases: TGTGCCAGCAGCCAGGACGGTAGCAATCAGCCCCAGCATTTT. Translating it yields CASSQDGSNQPQHF. The chain has TRBV6-5 and TRBJ1-5, with D uncertain. CDR3 length equals 14 residues. V lost 6 bases and J lost 0, with 9 bases in between. The germline V gene has CDR1 MNHEY and CDR2 SVGAGI.

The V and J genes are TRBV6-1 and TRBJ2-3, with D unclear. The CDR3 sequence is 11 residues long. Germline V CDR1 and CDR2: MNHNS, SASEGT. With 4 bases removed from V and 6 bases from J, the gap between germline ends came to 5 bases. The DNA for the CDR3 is TGTGCCAGCAGTGGTGGGGATACGCAGTATTTT. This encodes CASSGGDTQYF.

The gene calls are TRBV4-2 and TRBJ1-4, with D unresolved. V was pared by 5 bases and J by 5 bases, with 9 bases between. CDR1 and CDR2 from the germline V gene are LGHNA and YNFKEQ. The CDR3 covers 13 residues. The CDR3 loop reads CASSLAVNEKLFF. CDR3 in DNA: TGTGCCAGCAGCTTGGCAGTGAATGAAAAACTGTTTTTT.

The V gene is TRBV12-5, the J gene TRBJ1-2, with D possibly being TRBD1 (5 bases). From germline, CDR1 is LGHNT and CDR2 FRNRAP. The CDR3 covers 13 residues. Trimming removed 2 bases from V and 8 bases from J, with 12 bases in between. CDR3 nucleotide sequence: TGTGCTAGTGGTTTGTTAGGGGCTAGCGGCTACACCTTC. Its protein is CASGLLGASGYTF.

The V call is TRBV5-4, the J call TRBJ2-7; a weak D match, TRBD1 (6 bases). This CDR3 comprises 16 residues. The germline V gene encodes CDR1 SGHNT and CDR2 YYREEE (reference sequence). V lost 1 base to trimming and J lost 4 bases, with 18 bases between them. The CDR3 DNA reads TGTGCCAGCAGCTTGAATACCGTTGGACAGAGATACGAGCAGTACTTC. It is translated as CASSLNTVGQRYEQYF. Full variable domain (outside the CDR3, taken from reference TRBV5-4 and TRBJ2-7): ETGVTQSPTHLIKTRGQQVTLRCSSQSGHNTVSWYQQALGQGPQFIFQYYREEENGRGNFPPRFSGLQFPNYSSELNVNALELDDSALYLCASSLNTVGQRYEQYFGPGTRLTVT.

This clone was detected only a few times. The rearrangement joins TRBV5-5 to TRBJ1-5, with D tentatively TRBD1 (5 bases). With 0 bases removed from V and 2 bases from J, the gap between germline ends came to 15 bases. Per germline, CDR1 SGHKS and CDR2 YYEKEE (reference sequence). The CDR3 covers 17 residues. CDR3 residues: CASSLGWVGRGNQPQHF. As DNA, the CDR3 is TGTGCCAGCAGCTTGGGTTGGGTGGGGCGAGGCAATCAGCCCCAGCATTTT. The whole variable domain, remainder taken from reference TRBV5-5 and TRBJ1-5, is DAGVTQSPTHLIKTRGQQVTLRCSPISGHKSVSWYQQVLGQGPQFIFQYYEKEERGRGNFPDRFSARQFPNYSSELNVNALLLGDSALYLCASSLGWVGRGNQPQHFGDGTRLSIL.

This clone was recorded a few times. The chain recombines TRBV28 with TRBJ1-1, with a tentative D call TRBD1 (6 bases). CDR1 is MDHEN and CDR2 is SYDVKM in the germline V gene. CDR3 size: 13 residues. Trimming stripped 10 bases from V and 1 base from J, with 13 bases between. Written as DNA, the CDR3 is TGTGCCATTTACCGAGGGGGGAACACTGAAGCTTTCTTT. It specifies CAIYRGGNTEAFF.

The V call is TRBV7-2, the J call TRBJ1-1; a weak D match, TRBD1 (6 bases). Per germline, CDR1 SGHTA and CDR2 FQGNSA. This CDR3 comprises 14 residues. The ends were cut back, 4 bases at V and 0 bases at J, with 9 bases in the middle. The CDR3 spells CASSSGTLNTEAFF. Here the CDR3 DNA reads TGTGCCAGCAGCTCAGGGACATTGAACACTGAAGCTTTCTTT.

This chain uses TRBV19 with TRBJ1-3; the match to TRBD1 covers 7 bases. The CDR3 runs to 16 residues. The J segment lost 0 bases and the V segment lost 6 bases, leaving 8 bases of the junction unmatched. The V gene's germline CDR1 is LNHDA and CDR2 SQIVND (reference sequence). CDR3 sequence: CASSTKTGSSGNTIYF. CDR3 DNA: TGTGCCAGTAGCACCAAGACAGGGAGCTCTGGAAACACCATATATTTT.

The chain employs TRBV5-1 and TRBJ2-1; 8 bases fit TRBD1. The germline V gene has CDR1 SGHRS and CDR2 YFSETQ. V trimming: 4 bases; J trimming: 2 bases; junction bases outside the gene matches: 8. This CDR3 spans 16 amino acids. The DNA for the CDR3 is TGCGCCAGCAGCCCCGGAGCCAGGGGGCCCTACAATGAGCAGTTCTTC. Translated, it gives CASSPGARGPYNEQFF.

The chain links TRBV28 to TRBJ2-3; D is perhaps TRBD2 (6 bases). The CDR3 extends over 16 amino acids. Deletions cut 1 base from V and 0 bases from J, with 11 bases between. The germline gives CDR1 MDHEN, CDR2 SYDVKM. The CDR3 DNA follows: TGTGCCAGCAGTTTATCCGCGGGAACTAGCACAGATACGCAGTATTTT. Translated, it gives CASSLSAGTSTDTQYF.